Below are 28 T cell receptor beta chains sequenced from a single sample in a study of T cells in women clearing cervical HPV infection. Generated by immunoSEQ multiplex PCR, the TCRdb table keeps only in-frame clones and is missing some. Across about 22,000 clones, the top ten clones capture 4% to 5.5% of the sample. Sequenced sample: blood buffy coat. Receptors originate from a woman aged 18 to 75 with a cervical HPV16 infection that either progressed to CIN3+ or cleared (not recorded which).

With regard to this clone: The sequence runs out 3 residues before the end of the CDR3; the remainder is reconstructed from the germline J gene. The genes are TRBV6-1 and TRBJ1-2; TRBD1 is a possible D gene (5 bases). Germline loops: CDR1 MNHNS, CDR2 SASEGT. The CDR3 is 15 residues long. Incomplete CDR3 DNA: TGTGCCAGCAGTGAAACTACTCCAAGGGGAGGAGGC. Protein sequence: CASSETTPRGGG. The whole CDR3 sequence reads CASSETTPRGGGYTF.

As to this clone: Read sequence stops 3 residues before the CDR3 end, and the germline J gene provides the missing end. The rearrangement joins TRBV20-1 to TRBJ1-2; the D is unclear. The length of the CDR3 is 12 residues. V was shortened by 3 bases and J by 4 bases, with 9 bases between the two germline ends. Germline lookup yields CDR1 DFQATT and CDR2 SNEGSKA (reference sequence). The sequenced CDR3 bases are TGCAGTGCTAGTTTCAGATTCTATGGC. Translating gives CSASFRFYG. The whole CDR3 protein reads CSASFRFYGYTF.

On this clone: From the germline J gene comes the end of the CDR3, since the read stops 3 residues before it. V gene TRBV6-1 combines with J gene TRBJ2-3, with D perhaps matching TRBD2 (6 bases). Germline CDR1 and CDR2: MNHNS and SASEGT. This CDR3 has 15 residues. Trimming took off 3 bases at V and 5 bases at J, with 15 bases between the two ends. The CDR3 DNA, read in part, is TGTGCCAGCAGTGAGGTACTAGCCCGTGGAGATACG. As protein: CASSEVLARGDT. The full CDR3 reads CASSEVLARGDTQYF.

For this clone: The read finishes 3 residues shy of the CDR3 end, and the germline J gene is used to complete it. The chain joins TRBV20-1 to TRBJ1-5, with 8 bases fitting TRBD1. Trimming cost V 2 bases and J 3 bases; bases outside gene matches: 6. CDR3 length: 15 residues. From germline, CDR1 is DFQATT and CDR2 SNEGSKA (reference sequence). The CDR3 DNA, read in part, is TGCAGTGCTAGACCGCCGACAGGGGCCAATCAGCCC. The encoded protein is CSARPPTGANQP. The full CDR3 sequence reads CSARPPTGANQPQHF.

Points on this clone: The missing CDR3 end, 3 residues past where the read stops, is filled in from the germline J gene. The genes are TRBV20-1 and TRBJ1-5; a weak D match, TRBD1 (5 bases). V was shortened by 1 base and J by 6 bases, with 19 bases between the two germline ends. The CDR3 totals 16 residues. The germline V gene encodes CDR1 DFQATT and CDR2 SNEGSKA (reference sequence). CDR3 residues: CSARVWGTGRSQPQHF. Partial CDR3 DNA: TGCAGTGCTAGAGTGTGGGGCACGGGCAGATCTCAGCCC.

As regards this clone: The read halts 3 residues ahead of the CDR3 end, with the missing end drawn from the germline J gene. The rearrangement joins TRBV7-2 to TRBJ2-3; TRBD2 aligns across 9 bases. The CDR3 length is 15 residues. CDR1 is SGHTA, CDR2 FQGNSA, per germline. V lost 4 bases, J lost 4 bases, and 6 bases stayed unmatched. CDR3 DNA, as far as it was read: TGTGCCAGCAGCTATGCGGGGGGGGGCTCAGATACG. It yields the protein CASSYAGGGSDT. The full CDR3 is CASSYAGGGSDTQYF.

Points on this clone: The observed sequence ends 3 residues before the CDR3 terminus, with the missing tail filled in from the germline J gene. This sequence joins TRBV5-1 and TRBJ2-7; D might be TRBD1 (6 bases). The CDR3 has 16 residues. V was cut by 4 bases and J by 4 bases, with 21 bases left in between. Germline V gene sequence: CDR1 SGHRS, CDR2 YFSETQ. The sequenced part of the CDR3 DNA is TGCGCCAGCAGCCAGGCGTCGGACAGCTTATTGTACGAG. This gives the protein CASSQASDSLLYE. The CDR3 as a whole reads CASSQASDSLLYEQYF. The full variable domain, completed using reference TRBV5-1 and TRBJ2-7, is KAGVTQTPRYLIKTRGQQVTLSCSPISGHRSVSWYQQTPGQGLQFLFEYFSETQRNKGNFPGRFSGRQFSNSRSEMNVSTLELGDSALYLCASSQASDSLLYEQYFGPGTRLTVT.

Worth noting for this clone: The CDR3 end lies 3 residues beyond the end of the read and is filled in from the germline J gene. The chain couples TRBV11-3 to TRBJ1-1; the D is unclear. The V gene's germline CDR1 is SGHNT and CDR2 YENEEA. V gave up 5 bases and J gave up 2 bases, with 9 bases separating them. The CDR3 consists of 13 residues. Incomplete CDR3 DNA: TGTGCCAGCAGCGCCCTCAGAAACACTGAA. Amino acid sequence: CASSALRNTE. The complete CDR3 reads CASSALRNTEAFF.

As concerns this clone: The missing CDR3 end, 3 residues past where the read stops, is filled in from the germline J gene. V usage is TRBV11-1 and J usage is TRBJ2-1, with unresolved D. V was cut by 5 bases and J by 8 bases, with 10 bases left in between. CDR3 size: 12 residues. Germline-derived CDR1 and CDR2 are SGHAT and FQDESV (reference sequence). The CDR3 bases that were read are TGTGCCAGCAGCCGTCTAATCGATGAG. Amino acids: CASSRLIDE. The complete CDR3 reads CASSRLIDEQFF. The full variable domain, its missing parts supplied by reference TRBV11-1 and TRBJ2-1, is EAEVAQSPRYKITEKSQAVAFWCDPISGHATLYWYRQILGQGPELLVQFQDESVVDDSQLPKDRFSAERLKGVDSTLKIQPAELGDSAMYLCASSRLIDEQFFGPGTRLTVL.

As concerns this clone: Coverage ceases 3 residues before the CDR3 finishes, and the germline J gene fills in the end. The chain has TRBV7-9 and TRBJ1-5; 10 positions agree with TRBD1. The length of the CDR3 is 14 residues. The germline V gene encodes CDR1 SEHNR and CDR2 FQNEAQ (reference sequence). Trimming took 6 bases from V and 4 from J; bases not matched to a gene: 3. Partial CDR3 DNA: TGTGCCAGCAGGGGGACAGGGGCTAATCAGCCC. Translation gives CASRGTGANQP. In full, the CDR3 is CASRGTGANQPQHF.

Points on this clone: Read data end 3 residues before the CDR3 end; the end is taken from the germline J gene. The rearrangement joins TRBV7-9 to TRBJ2-5; D remains ambiguous. Germline CDR1 SEHNR, CDR2 FQNEAQ (reference sequence). The CDR3 covers 14 residues. The ends were cut back, 5 bases at V and 0 bases at J, with 10 bases in the middle. The CDR3 is CASSPPVYQETQYF. The sequenced part of the CDR3 DNA is TGTGCCAGCAGCCCCCCAGTGTACCAAGAGACC.

Points on this clone: The read halts 3 residues ahead of the CDR3 end, with the missing end drawn from the germline J gene. The V gene is TRBV19, the J gene TRBJ2-2; 9 bases are shared with TRBD1. This CDR3 has 15 residues. Germline loops: CDR1 LNHDA, CDR2 SQIVND (reference sequence). The CDR3 loop reads CASNHPGQGGSPLFF. The part of the CDR3 DNA that was read is TGTGCCAGTAACCACCCGGGACAGGGAGGTTCACCG.

Concerning this clone: The CDR3 is cut off 3 residues early in the read; its end comes from the germline J gene. V usage is TRBV29-1 and J usage is TRBJ2-4; maybe TRBD2 (5 bases). The germline CDR1 and CDR2 sequences are SQVTM and ANQGSEA. The CDR3 length is 13 residues. The DNA read from the CDR3 is TGCAGCGTTAATGTCGGGGATCTTAATGGT. Protein product: CSVNVGDLNG. The CDR3 as a whole reads CSVNVGDLNGQYF.

As to this clone: The read ends 3 residues before the CDR3 terminus; that terminus is restored from the germline J gene. The chain links TRBV5-5 to TRBJ2-7; 10 bases agree with TRBD1. Unmatched junction bases numbered 2, after V lost 3 bases and J lost 2 bases. The germline CDR1 and CDR2 sequences are SGHKS and YYEKEE (reference sequence). CDR3 length equals 14 residues. CDR3 DNA, as far as it was read: TGTGCCAGCAGCTCGGGACAGGGGCCCTACGAG. It specifies CASSSGQGPYE. The full CDR3 protein is CASSSGQGPYEQYF.

Concerning this clone: The read ends 3 residues early relative to the CDR3; the germline J gene fills the gap. The chain is built from TRBV11-2 and TRBJ2-5; tentatively, D is TRBD1 (5 bases). Trimming shortened V by 1 base and J by 7 bases, and 13 bases separated the two germline ends. Germline assignment: CDR1 SGHAT and CDR2 FQNNGV. The CDR3 covers 14 residues. Incomplete CDR3 DNA: TGTGCCAGCAGCTTAGGGCCAGCCCAGGGGACC. It is translated as CASSLGPAQGT. The entire CDR3 sequence reads CASSLGPAQGTQYF.

Of note for this clone: The read gets to within 3 residues of the CDR3 end, and the germline J gene fills in the rest. The J gene is TRBJ2-7, the V gene TRBV7-9, with D possibly matching TRBD2 (5 bases). V lost 3 bases and J lost 5, with 11 bases in between. There are 13 residues in the CDR3. The germline gives CDR1 SEHNR, CDR2 FQNEAQ (reference sequence). The DNA read from the CDR3 is TGTGCCAGCAGCTTTCTCTCCGGGGACGAG. Translated, it gives CASSFLSGDE. The whole CDR3 protein reads CASSFLSGDEQYF.

Worth noting for this clone: The CDR3 end lies 3 residues beyond the end of the read and is filled in from the germline J gene. The V call is TRBV20-1, the J call TRBJ1-6, with D possibly TRBD1 on 6 matching bases. The CDR3 sequence is 14 residues long. The germline V gene has CDR1 DFQATT and CDR2 SNEGSKA (reference sequence). The DNA read from the CDR3 is TGCAGTGCTAATTCCCGCCAGGGGAGGTCGTCC. Its protein product is CSANSRQGRSS. The CDR3, in full, reads CSANSRQGRSSLHF.

As concerns this clone: The read stops 3 residues short of the end of the CDR3; the missing end is completed from the germline J gene. The V gene is TRBV6-1, the J gene TRBJ1-1, with 7 bases matching TRBD1. Germline loops: CDR1 MNHNS, CDR2 SASEGT. V dropped 1 base and J dropped 2; count of bases not matched to a gene: 7. The CDR3 has 16 residues. The sequenced part of the CDR3 DNA is TGTGCCAGCAGTGAAGGAGGGCACAGGGGAAACACTGAA. Encoded protein: CASSEGGHRGNTE. The full CDR3 protein reads CASSEGGHRGNTEAFF.

Comments on this clone: Coverage ceases 3 residues before the CDR3 finishes, and the germline J gene fills in the end. The chain recombines TRBV20-1 with TRBJ2-5; 8 positions agree with TRBD1. Germline CDR1 and CDR2: DFQATT and SNEGSKA (reference sequence). J lost 1 base, V lost 6 bases, and 7 bases had no gene match. The CDR3 extends over 14 amino acids. Incomplete CDR3 DNA: TGCAGTGCCCGGGGACAGGTCCTCCAAGAGACC. Translated, it gives CSARGQVLQET. The entire CDR3 is CSARGQVLQETQYF.

Turning to this clone: The read is 3 residues too short to cover the CDR3 end, so that end is filled in from the germline J gene. The genes are TRBV10-3 and TRBJ2-7; tentative D call: TRBD2 (6 bases). CDR3 size: 13 residues. Germline V gene data show CDR1 as ENHRY and CDR2 as SYGVKD. V was clipped by 0 bases and J by 5 bases, with 8 bases between them. The DNA read from the CDR3 is TGTGCCATCAGTGAGTCTGGGGGGAACGAG. It codes for CAISESGGNE. The CDR3 as a whole reads CAISESGGNEQYF.

About this clone itself: The read is 3 residues too short to cover the CDR3 end, so that end is filled in from the germline J gene. The chain has TRBV7-6 and TRBJ1-5; perhaps TRBD1 as D (5 bases). V gave up 4 bases and J gave up 4 bases, with 17 bases separating them. CDR3 size: 16 residues. Germline V lookup: CDR1 SGHVS, CDR2 FNYEAQ. The DNA read from the CDR3 is TGTGCCAGCAGCTCCTCCGTTAGGGGAGGTAATCAGCCC. It codes for CASSSSVRGGNQP. The CDR3 in its entirety is CASSSSVRGGNQPQHF.

Comments on this clone: The sequenced fragment ends 3 residues before the CDR3 boundary, so the rest is inferred from the germline J gene. The chain links TRBV19 to TRBJ2-3, with 10 nucleotides matching TRBD2. V dropped 5 bases and J dropped 5; count of bases not matched to a gene: 10. CDR3 size: 16 residues. Germline CDR1 and CDR2: LNHDA and SQIVND (reference sequence). Here the CDR3 reads CASSPQAGGPLDTQYF. The part of the CDR3 DNA that was read is TGTGCCAGTAGTCCCCAAGCGGGAGGGCCATTAGATACG.

This clone is identified as medium-sized from frequency. The read ends 3 residues shy of where the CDR3 ends; the end is completed using the germline J gene. Distinct nucleotide sequences in the sample also encode this CDR3. The chain employs TRBV18 and TRBJ2-5; TRBD2 matches at 9 bases. Germline trimming cut 1 base from V and 1 base from J; bases unmatched to any gene: 4. The CDR3 is made up of 16 amino acids. In germline, CDR1 is KGHSH, CDR2 LQKENI. The CDR3 here is CASSPLAGALQETQYF. The covered CDR3 bases are TGTGCCAGCTCACCACTAGCGGGGGCCCTCCAAGAGACC.

Note on this clone: Read coverage stops 3 residues before the CDR3 terminus; the germline J gene supplies the remainder. The chain is built from TRBV18 and TRBJ1-2; the D is unclear. Germline V gene data show CDR1 as KGHSH and CDR2 as LQKENI. The CDR3 runs to 15 residues. CDR3 amino acids: CASSPSLAGSNDYTF. The covered CDR3 bases are TGTGCCAGCTCACCAAGCCTAGCGGGAAGTAATGAC.

As to this clone: The CDR3 end lies 3 residues beyond the end of the read and is filled in from the germline J gene. The rearrangement links TRBV5-4 to TRBJ1-4; maybe TRBD1 (5 bases). Trimming pared 1 base from V and 7 bases from J, leaving 14 bases between. The CDR3 runs 15 residues. Germline V gives CDR1 SGHNT, CDR2 YYREEE (reference sequence). CDR3 protein: CASSLHAGDGEKLFF. The CDR3 bases that were read are TGTGCCAGCAGCTTGCACGCGGGGGACGGTGAAAAA.

CDR3 region: CASSSLTQGAYQPQHF. The CDR3 DNA, read in part, is TGTGCCAGCAGCTCGCTGACCCAAGGGGCGTATCAGCCC. The chain uses TRBV7-3 and TRBJ1-5, with D possibly being TRBD1 (5 bases). The read terminates 3 residues ahead of where the CDR3 ends, so the germline J gene completes it. This CDR3 spans 16 amino acids. CDR1 and CDR2 (germline): SGHTA, FQGTGA. The germline V and J ends were trimmed by 4 bases and 5 bases, with 18 bases remaining between them.

This CDR3 is CASSPRTGAGANEKLFF. Partial CDR3 DNA: TGTGCCAGCTCACCCCGGACAGGAGCAGGAGCTAATGAAAAA. The genes are TRBV18 and TRBJ1-4, with 7 bases matching TRBD1. Sequencing ends 3 residues short of the CDR3 end; the germline J gene provides the rest. Trimming removed 3 bases from V and 3 bases from J; junction bases left unmatched: 10. The CDR3 has 17 residues. CDR1 is KGHSH, CDR2 LQKENI, per germline.

About this clone itself: The sequence runs out 3 residues before the end of the CDR3; the remainder is reconstructed from the germline J gene. The gene calls are TRBV14 and TRBJ2-7; 7 nucleotides agree with TRBD2. The CDR3 is made up of 16 amino acids. Looked up from germline, CDR1 is SGHDN and CDR2 is FVKESK. Losses at the gene ends were 0 bases for V and 5 bases for J; bases not matched to a gene: 10. CDR3 DNA, as far as it was read: TGTGCCAGCAGCCAAGAAGGTCGGGGGGTGAGAAACGAG. It yields the protein CASSQEGRGVRNE. The complete CDR3 protein is CASSQEGRGVRNEQYF.